Each of the 29 T cell receptor beta chains below was sequenced from the same sample in a study of CD8 T cells in ankylosing spondylitis (dated by TCRdb to 2015 to 2018). Receptors were amplified or captured by 5' RACE. TCRdb shows the sequencer as Illumina HiSeq 2500. TCRdb reprocessing: public reads trimmed at Q25 with fastp, clones called with MiXCR, in-frame beta chains kept. Merged by CDR3 protein, the rows form single entries marked with the most common genes and DNA. In this sample the table shows around 220,000 distinct CDR3 sequences, roughly a tenth of which occur a single time. The ten largest clones take up roughly a fifth of the sample. Sequences were obtained from blood, either unsorted or a sorted T cell fraction (not recorded which). Receptors were obtained from a male donor with ankylosing spondylitis or in good health (not recorded which).

The J gene is TRBJ1-1, the V gene TRBV12-3 or TRBV12-4; possible D gene TRBD1, 5 bases. This CDR3 region has 15 residues. The germline V and J ends were trimmed by 8 bases and 10 bases, with 26 bases remaining between them. The CDR3: CASAPFGRGDAVAFF. CDR3 DNA sequence: TGTGCCAGCGCTCCCTTTGGACGAGGGGACGCGGTAGCTTTCTTT.

This clonotype has a count of ten or more. This chain uses TRBV19 with TRBJ1-1, with 10 bases fitting TRBD1. The CDR3 runs 15 residues. The trim removed 4 bases at V and 8 bases at J, leaving 10 bases unmatched. Germline CDR1 reads LNHDA; CDR2 reads SQIVND (reference sequence). The CDR3, as DNA: TGTGCCAGTAGTAAGGGACAGGGGTCCCTGAGAGAAGCTTTCTTT. Amino acid sequence: CASSKGQGSLREAFF.

This clonotype was observed many times. The chain joins TRBV29-1 to TRBJ1-2; 7 bases line up with TRBD1. This CDR3 comprises 13 residues. V lost 3 bases and J lost 8; bases outside the gene matches: 9. The germline gives CDR1 SQVTM, CDR2 ANQGSEA. CDR3 DNA sequence: TGCAGCGTTGATGGGGGACAGCTTTGGGGCTACACCTTC. It encodes CSVDGGQLWGYTF.

This clonotype has at least ten counts. The V call is TRBV5-1, the J call TRBJ1-1; a possible D gene is TRBD1 (6 bases). This CDR3 has 14 residues. V shed 4 bases and J shed 4 bases, with 14 bases lying between them. Looked up from germline, CDR1 is SGHRS and CDR2 is YFSETQ. The DNA for the CDR3 is TGCGCCAGCAGCCCCCTTGGGGGCCCCACTGAAGCTTTCTTT. Protein: CASSPLGGPTEAFF.

This clonotype has at least ten counts. For the CDR3, the DNA is TGCGCCAGCAGAGAAAAAACGAACACCGGGGAGCTGTTTTTT. This codes for CASREKTNTGELFF. The chain employs TRBV5-1 and TRBJ2-2; D gene unclear. This CDR3 is 14 amino acids long. V was clipped by 5 bases and J by 0 bases, with 8 bases between them. Germline lookup yields CDR1 SGHRS and CDR2 YFSETQ. Full variable domain (remainder filled in from reference TRBV5-1 and TRBJ2-2): KAGVTQTPRYLIKTRGQQVTLSCSPISGHRSVSWYQQTPGQGLQFLFEYFSETQRNKGNFPGRFSGRQFSNSRSEMNVSTLELGDSALYLCASREKTNTGELFFGEGSRLTVL.

The V and J genes are TRBV19 and TRBJ2-1, with TRBD2 as a possible D gene (6 bases). Germline V lookup: CDR1 LNHDA, CDR2 SQIVND (reference sequence). Trimming took off 6 bases at V and 4 bases at J, with 13 bases between the two ends. This CDR3 has 14 amino acids. CDR3 sequence: CASRAGLQYNEQFF. In nucleotides, the CDR3 is TGTGCCAGTAGGGCGGGACTCCAGTACAATGAGCAGTTCTTC. Together with reference TRBV19 and TRBJ2-1, the CDR3 gives the full variable domain: DGGITQSPKYLFRKEGQNVTLSCEQNLNHDAMYWYRQDPGQGLRLIYYSQIVNDFQKGDIAEGYSVSREKKESFPLTVTSAQKNPTAFYLCASRAGLQYNEQFFGPGTRLTVL.

In its sample, this clonotype was seen many times. This sequence joins TRBV20-1 and TRBJ2-3, with 7 bases fitting TRBD2. CDR1 and CDR2 (germline): DFQATT, SNEGSKA (reference sequence). The ends lost 6 bases at V and 1 base at J; junction bases unmatched: 10. The CDR3 contains 15 residues. The CDR3 region has the DNA TGCAGTGCAAGCCTGCCGGGGGGTGGCACAGATACGCAGTATTTT. Translated, it gives CSASLPGGGTDTQYF.

Many counts were recorded for this clonotype. This sequence joins TRBV7-9 and TRBJ2-7, with D hard to call. The germline V and J ends were trimmed by 1 base and 6 bases, with 13 bases remaining between them. Germline V gene sequence: CDR1 SEHNR, CDR2 FQNEAQ (reference sequence). CDR3 length equals 14 residues. The CDR3 DNA is TGTGCCAGCAGCTTAGGACAAACAGATTTCGAGCAGTACTTC. Translation: CASSLGQTDFEQYF.

This clonotype was counted many times. This rearrangement joins TRBV7-8 to TRBJ2-7; unclear D gene. The CDR3 sequence is 14 residues long. Trimming took 2 bases from V and 1 from J, leaving 9 bases between them. Germline-derived CDR1 and CDR2 are SGHVS and FQNEAQ. CDR3 nucleotides: TGTGCCAGCAGCTTAAGCCCCGCTTCCTACGAGCAGTACTTC. Protein sequence: CASSLSPASYEQYF.

This chain's CDR3 is CAISETGGETYSYEQYF. For the CDR3, the DNA is TGTGCCATCAGTGAGACCGGCGGGGAAACCTACTCCTACGAGCAGTACTTC. V gene TRBV10-3 combines with J gene TRBJ2-7, with D possibly TRBD2 on 6 matching bases. The CDR3 covers 17 residues. Germline values: CDR1 ENHRY, CDR2 SYGVKD. Between the trimmed V and J ends, which lost 2 bases and 0 bases, there was a span of 17 bases.

This clonotype has only a few counts. This chain connects TRBV11-2 to TRBJ2-7, with D uncertain. The germline V gene encodes CDR1 SGHAT and CDR2 FQNNGV. V lost 1 base, J lost 4 bases, and 2 bases lay in between. This CDR3 region has 11 residues. The CDR3 is CASSLVYEQYF. The CDR3 nucleotides are TGTGCCAGCAGCTTAGTTTACGAGCAGTACTTC.

In this sample, this clonotype turned up a few times. J is TRBJ1-5 and V is TRBV7-2, with TRBD1 as a possible D gene (6 bases). Trimming removed 0 bases from V and 4 bases from J, with 10 bases in between. From germline, CDR1 is SGHTA and CDR2 FQGNSA. The CDR3 loop spans 15 amino acids. CDR3 in DNA: TGTGCCAGCAGCTTAGCAGGGACACCGAATCAGCCCCAGCATTTT. Translation: CASSLAGTPNQPQHF.

This clonotype was seen at least ten times. The V and J genes are TRBV7-2 and TRBJ2-3, with TRBD2 matching 9 bases. CDR1 is SGHTA, CDR2 FQGNSA, per germline. This CDR3 contains 17 residues. The V and J ends lost 5 bases and 5 bases, in that order; junction bases with no gene match: 14. The CDR3 region is CASSVGLAGTKGDTQYF. The CDR3 nucleotides read TGTGCCAGCAGCGTGGGTCTAGCGGGGACCAAGGGAGATACGCAGTATTTT.

In regard to this clonotype: This may stem from a read error, because a much larger clone lies one nucleotide away. The chain carries TRBV29-1 and TRBJ2-3; weak D call: TRBD2 (7 bases). The germline V gene encodes CDR1 SQVTM and CDR2 ANQGSEA. The CDR3 is 13 residues long. The V and J ends lost 7 bases and 2 bases respectively, with 13 bases between them. The DNA of the CDR3 is TGCAGCGCCAAGGGGGGGGCCACAGATACGCAGTATTTT. This encodes CSAKGGATDTQYF.

The chain links TRBV28 to TRBJ2-7, with D uncertain. This CDR3 comprises 14 residues. Germline V lookup: CDR1 MDHEN, CDR2 SYDVKM. The V gene lost 2 bases and the J gene lost 6 bases, with 14 bases spanning the gap. CDR3 coding DNA: TGTGCCAGCAGTTTAATCGCAGGAACGGGCGAGCAGTACTTC. Residues: CASSLIAGTGEQYF.

At least ten counts were recorded for this clonotype. V is TRBV20-1 and J is TRBJ2-1; TRBD2 agrees at 9 bases. Trimming at V came to 5 bases and at J to 8 bases, leaving 13 bases not matched to a gene. The CDR3 extends over 15 amino acids. The V gene's germline CDR1 is DFQATT and CDR2 SNEGSKA (reference sequence). CDR3 nucleotide sequence: TGCAGTGCTCAACTAGGGCGGGGGGGCTTGGATGAGCAGTTCTTC. Protein: CSAQLGRGGLDEQFF.

There are many counts of this clonotype. At one end the junction does not follow the germline gene, possibly because of a read error. The CDR3 DNA sequence: TGTGCCAGCAGCTTTACTAACTTCGACCCCCTTAACGCCTTC. This encodes CASSFTNFDPLNAF. This chain links TRBV7-2 with TRBJ1-2, with unresolved D. Germline CDR1 reads SGHTA; CDR2 reads FQGNSA. The length of the CDR3 is 14 residues.

This chain joins TRBV7-2 and TRBJ1-6; D is unresolved. Trimming removed 1 base at V and 0 bases at J, with 7 bases between. The germline gives CDR1 SGHTA, CDR2 FQGNSA. The CDR3 loop spans 16 amino acids. The chain's CDR3 is CASSLGVPSYNSPLHF. The CDR3 DNA follows: TGTGCCAGCAGCTTAGGGGTCCCCTCCTATAATTCACCCCTCCACTTT.

This clonotype was counted ten times or more. This chain uses TRBV12-3 or TRBV12-4 with TRBJ1-2; TRBD1 matches at 9 bases. The CDR3 covers 13 residues. V was pared by 5 bases and J by 7 bases, with 5 bases of the junction left unmatched. This CDR3 is CASSQTGGGGYTF. The CDR3 DNA reads as TGTGCCAGCAGTCAGACAGGGGGTGGTGGCTACACCTTC.

This clonotype occurred a few times. The chain links TRBV10-3 to TRBJ2-1; 14 bases fit TRBD2. CDR1 and CDR2 (germline): ENHRY, SYGVKD. Unmatched junction bases numbered 1, after V lost 8 bases and J lost 1 base. The length of the CDR3 is 15 residues. The DNA for the CDR3 is TGTGCCATCGGGACTAGCGGGGGATCCTACAATGAGCAGTTCTTC. It is translated as CAIGTSGGSYNEQFF.

The genes are TRBV30 and TRBJ2-3; weak D call: TRBD2 (6 bases). Trimming pared 5 bases from V and 1 base from J, leaving 16 bases between. This CDR3 is built from 15 residues. From germline, CDR1 is GTSNPN and CDR2 SVGIG (reference sequence). The CDR3 nucleotides are TGTGCCTGGGAATCCCTAGCGTGGGGCACAGATACGCAGTATTTT. This codes for CAWESLAWGTDTQYF.

This clonotype was detected many times. V is TRBV12-3 or TRBV12-4 and J is TRBJ2-5, with 14 positions matching TRBD2. The ends lost 6 bases at V and 1 base at J; junction bases unmatched: 1. This CDR3 is 15 amino acids long. This CDR3 is CASSGTSGGQETQYF. CDR3 bases: TGTGCCAGCAGCGGGACTAGCGGGGGCCAAGAGACCCAGTACTTC.

The gene calls are TRBV19 and TRBJ1-5; perhaps TRBD1 as D (5 bases). Trimming cost V 3 bases and J 7 bases, with 19 bases left between them. Germline values: CDR1 LNHDA, CDR2 SQIVND (reference sequence). CDR3 length: 16 amino acids. CDR3 sequence: CASSITGAERWQPQHF. In nucleotides, the CDR3 is TGTGCCAGTAGTATCACTGGGGCAGAACGTTGGCAGCCCCAGCATTTT.

This clonotype was counted at least ten times. The chain combines TRBV7-2 with TRBJ2-3; D may be TRBD2 (6 bases). The CDR3 sequence is 14 residues long. The V gene lost 6 bases and the J gene lost 4 bases, with 14 bases spanning the gap. The germline V gene has CDR1 SGHTA and CDR2 FQGNSA. CDR3 in amino acids: CASREGTPPDTQYF. The CDR3 DNA reads as TGTGCCAGCAGGGAGGGGACTCCTCCAGATACGCAGTATTTT.

This clonotype has just a few counts. The V gene is TRBV5-1, the J gene TRBJ2-2; 8 nucleotides align to TRBD2. Germline V CDR1 and CDR2: SGHRS, YFSETQ. The CDR3 consists of 17 residues. The trim removed 3 bases at V and 2 bases at J, leaving 9 bases unmatched. The CDR3 sequence is CASSSEPGLDNTGELFF. The CDR3 DNA reads TGCGCCAGCAGCTCGGAACCGGGACTAGATAACACCGGGGAGCTGTTTTTT.

This clonotype was seen many times. The gene calls are TRBV27 and TRBJ2-2; D might be TRBD1 (6 bases). Between the trimmed V and J ends, which lost 7 bases and 4 bases, there was a span of 16 bases. CDR1 and CDR2 from the germline V gene are MNHEY and SMNVEV (reference sequence). The CDR3 loop spans 15 amino acids. CDR3 sequence: CASTGAGAPTGELFF. The CDR3 DNA follows: TGTGCCAGCACCGGAGCAGGGGCGCCCACCGGGGAGCTGTTTTTT.

This clonotype was detected many times. This sequence joins TRBV7-2 and TRBJ1-3; D unresolved. The CDR3 loop spans 15 amino acids. Trimming took off 3 bases at V and 0 bases at J, with 9 bases between the two ends. Germline V CDR1 and CDR2: SGHTA, FQGNSA. CDR3 amino acids: CASSLQAGSGNTIYF. The CDR3 DNA reads TGTGCCAGCAGCTTGCAGGCCGGCTCTGGAAACACCATATATTTT.

This clonotype was seen repeatedly, ten times or more. The chain recombines TRBV20-1 with TRBJ2-1; perhaps TRBD2 as D (6 bases). The CDR3 has 14 amino acids. CDR1 and CDR2 (germline): DFQATT, SNEGSKA (reference sequence). The V end lost 3 bases, the J end lost 10 bases, and 19 bases lay between the germline ends. CDR3 region: CSARARDSPKEQFF. CDR3 nucleotide sequence: TGCAGTGCTAGGGCGAGGGACTCACCTAAAGAGCAGTTCTTC.

This chain uses TRBV7-3 with TRBJ2-1; 10 bases match TRBD1. This CDR3 has 14 residues. Germline trimming cut 7 bases from V and 6 bases from J; bases unmatched to any gene: 6. CDR1 and CDR2 (germline): SGHTA, FQGTGA. CDR3 in amino acids: CASKGQGGSNEQFF. DNA of the CDR3: TGTGCCAGCAAAGGACAGGGGGGAAGCAATGAGCAGTTCTTC.